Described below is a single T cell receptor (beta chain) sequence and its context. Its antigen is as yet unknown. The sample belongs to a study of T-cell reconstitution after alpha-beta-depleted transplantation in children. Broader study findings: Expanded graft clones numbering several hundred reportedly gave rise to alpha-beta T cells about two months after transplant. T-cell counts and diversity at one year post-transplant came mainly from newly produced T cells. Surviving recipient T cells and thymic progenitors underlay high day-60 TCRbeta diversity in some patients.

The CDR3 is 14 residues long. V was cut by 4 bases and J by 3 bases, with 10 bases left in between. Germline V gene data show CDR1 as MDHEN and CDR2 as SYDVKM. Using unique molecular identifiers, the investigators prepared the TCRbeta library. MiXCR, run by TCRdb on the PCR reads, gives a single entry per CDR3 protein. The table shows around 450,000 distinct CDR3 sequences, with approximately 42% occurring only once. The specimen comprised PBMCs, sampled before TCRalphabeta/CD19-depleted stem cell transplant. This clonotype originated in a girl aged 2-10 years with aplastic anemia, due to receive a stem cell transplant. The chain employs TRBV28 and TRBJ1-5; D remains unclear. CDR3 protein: CASSSDVSNQPQHF. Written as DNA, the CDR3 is TGTGCCAGCAGTTCGGACGTTTCCAATCAGCCCCAGCATTTT.